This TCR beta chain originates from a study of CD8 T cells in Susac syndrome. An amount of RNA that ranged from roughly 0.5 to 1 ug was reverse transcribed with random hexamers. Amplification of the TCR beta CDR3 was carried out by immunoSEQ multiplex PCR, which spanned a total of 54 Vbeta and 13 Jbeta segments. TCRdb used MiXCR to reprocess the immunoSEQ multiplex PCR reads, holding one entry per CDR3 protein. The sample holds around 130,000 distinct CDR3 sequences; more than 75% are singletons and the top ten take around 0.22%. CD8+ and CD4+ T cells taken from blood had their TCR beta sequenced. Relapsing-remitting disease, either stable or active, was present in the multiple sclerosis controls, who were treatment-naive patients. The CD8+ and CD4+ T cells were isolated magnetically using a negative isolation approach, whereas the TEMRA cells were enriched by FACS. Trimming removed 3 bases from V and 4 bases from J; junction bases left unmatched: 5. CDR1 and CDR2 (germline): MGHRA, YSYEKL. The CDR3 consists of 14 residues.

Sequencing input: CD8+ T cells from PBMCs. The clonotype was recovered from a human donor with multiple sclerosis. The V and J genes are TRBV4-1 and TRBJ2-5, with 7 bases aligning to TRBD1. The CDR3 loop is CASSQIGGGETQYF. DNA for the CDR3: TGCGCCAGCAGCCAGATAGGGGGCGGAGAGACCCAGTACTTC.